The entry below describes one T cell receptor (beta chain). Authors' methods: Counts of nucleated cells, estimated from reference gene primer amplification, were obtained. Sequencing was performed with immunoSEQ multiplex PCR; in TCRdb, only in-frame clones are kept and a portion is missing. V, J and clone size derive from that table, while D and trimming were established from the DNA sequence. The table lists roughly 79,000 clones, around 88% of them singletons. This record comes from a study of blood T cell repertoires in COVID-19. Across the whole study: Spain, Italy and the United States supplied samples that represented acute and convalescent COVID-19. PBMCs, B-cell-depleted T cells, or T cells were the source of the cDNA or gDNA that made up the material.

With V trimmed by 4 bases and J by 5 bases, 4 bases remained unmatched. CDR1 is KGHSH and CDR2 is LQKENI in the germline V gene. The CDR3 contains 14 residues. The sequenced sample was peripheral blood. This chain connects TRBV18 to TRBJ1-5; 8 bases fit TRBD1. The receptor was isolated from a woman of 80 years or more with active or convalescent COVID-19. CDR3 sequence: CASSLQGVDQPQHF. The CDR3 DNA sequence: TGTGCCAGCTCACTACAGGGGGTAGATCAGCCCCAGCATTTT.